This entry lists 23 T cell receptor beta chains sequenced from one sample in a study of CD8+ T cells in alopecia areata. RNA was isolated and reverse transcribed to cDNA, the sequencing template. The method was immunoSEQ multiplex PCR; TCRdb's version includes in-frame clones alone and lacks a portion of them. The sample has about 200,000 clones; 56% are singletons. Sequencing input: CD8+ T cells sorted from blood. Source of these receptors: a human donor in good health.

The chain employs TRBV7-9 and TRBJ2-4; D possibly uses TRBD1 or TRBD2 (5 bases each). There are 16 residues in the CDR3. Germline CDR1 reads SEHNR; CDR2 reads FQNEAQ (reference sequence). V was trimmed by 1 base and J by 0 bases, leaving 10 bases between them. The CDR3 loop is CASSLESGRAKNIQYF. Here the CDR3 DNA reads TGTGCCAGCAGCTTAGAGTCAGGGAGAGCCAAAAACATTCAGTACTTC.

This rearrangement joins TRBV5-1 to TRBJ1-2; 7 bases are shared with TRBD1. Germline V lookup: CDR1 SGHRS, CDR2 YFSETQ. CDR3 length: 12 residues. Trimming removed 6 bases from V and 4 bases from J; junction bases left unmatched: 3. CDR3 sequence reads: CASTTGSYGYTF. The DNA for the CDR3 is TGCGCCAGCACGACAGGGAGCTATGGCTACACCTTC.

About this clone itself: Other DNA sequences within the sample encode an identical CDR3. This chain links TRBV30 with TRBJ1-5; 7 nucleotides agree with TRBD1. The germline V gene encodes CDR1 GTSNPN and CDR2 SVGIG (reference sequence). CDR3 length: 13 residues. Trimming at V came to 5 bases and at J to 1 base, leaving 2 bases not matched to a gene. CDR3 sequence (DNA): TGTGCCTGGGGGGACAGCAGCAATCAGCCCCAGCATTTT. This codes for CAWGDSSNQPQHF. Full variable domain (outside the CDR3, taken from reference TRBV30 and TRBJ1-5): SQTIHQWPATLVQPVGSPLSLECTVEGTSNPNLYWYRQAAGRGLQLLFYSVGIGQISSEVPQNLSASRPQDRQFILSSKKLLLSDSGFYLCAWGDSSNQPQHFGDGTRLSIL.

The chain joins TRBV29-1 to TRBJ2-1; 7 bases map to TRBD2. The germline CDR1 and CDR2 sequences are SQVTM and ANQGSEA. This CDR3 contains 12 residues. This chain's CDR3 is CSGRGVYNEQFF. CDR3 sequence (DNA): TGCAGTGGCCGGGGGGTATACAATGAGCAGTTCTTC.

The genes are TRBV29-1 and TRBJ2-7; no definite D call. In germline, CDR1 is SQVTM, CDR2 ANQGSEA. V gave up 3 bases and J gave up 3 bases, with 9 bases separating them. This CDR3 has 12 amino acids. This CDR3 is CSVEAGYYEQYF. Here the CDR3 DNA reads TGCAGCGTTGAGGCAGGTTACTACGAGCAGTACTTC.

V gene TRBV30 combines with J gene TRBJ1-2, with 8 nucleotides matching TRBD1. From germline, CDR1 is GTSNPN and CDR2 SVGIG (reference sequence). This CDR3 is built from 15 residues. With V trimmed by 4 bases and J by 2 bases, 9 bases remained unmatched. Written as DNA, the CDR3 is TGTGCCTGGACTTATATTAGGGACAGGAACTATGGCTACACCTTC. It codes for CAWTYIRDRNYGYTF.

Turning to this clone: At one boundary the junction diverges from the germline segment, which might be a read error. This chain links TRBV7-9 with TRBJ2-1, with TRBD2 as a possible D gene (7 bases). The CDR3 runs 14 residues. Per germline, CDR1 SEHNR and CDR2 FQNEAQ (reference sequence). The CDR3 loop is CASSGKGDYNGQFF. The CDR3 DNA reads TGTGCCAGCAGCGGAAAGGGGGACTACAATGGGCAGTTCTTC.

The chain employs TRBV9 and TRBJ2-2; D is unresolved. The CDR3 spans 12 residues. V was pared by 3 bases and J by 3 bases, with 3 bases between. Germline lookup yields CDR1 SGDLS and CDR2 YYNGEE. CDR3 DNA sequence: TGTGCCAGCAGCGCATACACCGGGGAGCTGTTTTTT. Its protein is CASSAYTGELFF.

This clone has just one count. The rearrangement joins TRBV9 to TRBJ2-3; 10 nucleotides match TRBD2. This CDR3 has 15 residues. V lost 0 bases and J lost 15; bases outside the gene matches: 13. Germline CDR1 SGDLS, CDR2 YYNGEE. CDR3: CASSVESSGGGGCYF. The CDR3 DNA reads TGTGCCAGCAGCGTAGAGTCTAGCGGGGGCGGAGGATGTTATTTT.

This clone was observed a few times. The chain links TRBV29-1 to TRBJ2-4; a weak D match, TRBD1 (6 bases). Trimming pared 7 bases from V and 6 bases from J, leaving 22 bases between. The CDR3 covers 15 residues. Germline lookup yields CDR1 SQVTM and CDR2 ANQGSEA. Here the CDR3 DNA reads TGCAGCGCTGCCCCGGGTGAGGGCAGGGGAAACATTCAGTACTTC. It encodes CSAAPGEGRGNIQYF.

This clone has more than one count but fewer than ten. The V call is TRBV6-6, the J call TRBJ1-1; maybe TRBD1 (6 bases). The CDR3 has 13 residues. CDR1 MNHNY and CDR2 SVGAGI come from the germline V gene (reference sequence). The germline V and J ends were trimmed by 2 bases and 10 bases, with 14 bases remaining between them. CDR3 bases: TGTGCCAGCAGTTACCAGGTGGACAGCGGAGCTTTCTTT. Amino acids: CASSYQVDSGAFF.

The chain combines TRBV14 with TRBJ2-1, with D unclear. CDR1 is SGHDN, CDR2 FVKESK, per germline. Trimming stripped 0 bases from V and 10 bases from J, with 7 bases between. The CDR3 sequence is 12 residues long. This chain's CDR3 is CASSQDPREQFF. The CDR3 nucleotides read TGTGCCAGCAGCCAAGACCCCCGGGAGCAGTTCTTC.

The chain combines TRBV9 with TRBJ1-1; 7 positions match TRBD1. V shed 4 bases, J shed 6 bases, and the junction held 15 bases outside the gene matches. Germline V gene lookup returns CDR1 SGDLS and CDR2 YYNGEE. CDR3 length equals 16 residues. CDR3 protein: CASSPLPTGASAEAFF. The CDR3 DNA reads TGTGCCAGCAGCCCTTTACCCACAGGGGCAAGCGCTGAAGCTTTCTTT.

The chain couples TRBV7-9 to TRBJ2-5, with 7 nucleotides matching TRBD2. The trim removed 3 bases at V and 1 base at J, leaving 5 bases unmatched. The germline V gene encodes CDR1 SEHNR and CDR2 FQNEAQ (reference sequence). The CDR3 has 15 amino acids. The CDR3 loop reads CASSFLSGLQETQYF. CDR3 DNA: TGTGCCAGCAGCTTCCTTAGCGGGCTCCAAGAGACCCAGTACTTC. Drawing the rest from reference TRBV7-9 and TRBJ2-5, the complete variable domain is DTGVSQNPRHKITKRGQNVTFRCDPISEHNRLYWYRQTLGQGPEFLTYFQNEAQLEKSRLLSDRFSAERPKGSFSTLEIQRTEQGDSAMYLCASSFLSGLQETQYFGPGTRLLVL.

The V and J genes are TRBV9 and TRBJ2-3; 7 bases agree with TRBD1. Trimming removed 3 bases from V and 0 bases from J; junction bases left unmatched: 4. Germline CDR1 SGDLS, CDR2 YYNGEE. This CDR3 region has 15 residues. CDR3 protein: CASSGGQASTDTQYF. The CDR3 DNA is TGTGCCAGCAGCGGCGGACAGGCTAGCACAGATACGCAGTATTTT. Together with reference TRBV9 and TRBJ2-3, the CDR3 gives the full variable domain: DSGVTQTPKHLITATGQRVTLRCSPRSGDLSVYWYQQSLDQGLQFLIQYYNGEERAKGNILERFSAQQFPDLHSELNLSSLELGDSALYFCASSGGQASTDTQYFGPGTRLTVL.

The rearrangement joins TRBV19 to TRBJ1-2, with D possibly being TRBD1 (6 bases). Trimming removed 3 bases from V and 6 bases from J, with 11 bases in between. Germline lookup yields CDR1 LNHDA and CDR2 SQIVND (reference sequence). The CDR3 is 13 residues long. The CDR3 here is CASSIGRGDGYTF. CDR3 DNA: TGTGCCAGTAGTATCGGCAGGGGAGATGGCTACACCTTC. Using reference TRBV19 and TRBJ1-2 for the parts outside the CDR3, the full variable domain is DGGITQSPKYLFRKEGQNVTLSCEQNLNHDAMYWYRQDPGQGLRLIYYSQIVNDFQKGDIAEGYSVSREKKESFPLTVTSAQKNPTAFYLCASSIGRGDGYTFGSGTRLTVV.

This sequence joins TRBV27 and TRBJ1-5; D perhaps matches TRBD1 (5 bases). The germline V gene has CDR1 MNHEY and CDR2 SMNVEV (reference sequence). The length of the CDR3 is 15 residues. V was cut by 4 bases and J by 0 bases, with 10 bases left in between. CDR3 sequence: CASSSGQGSNQPQHF. DNA of the CDR3: TGTGCCAGCAGTTCGGGGCAGGGTAGCAATCAGCCCCAGCATTTT.

This chain joins TRBV6-5 and TRBJ2-2; tentatively, D is TRBD2 (5 bases). The V gene's germline CDR1 is MNHEY and CDR2 SVGAGI. The CDR3 runs 14 residues. The V and J ends lost 5 bases and 5 bases respectively, with 12 bases between them. As DNA, the CDR3 is TGTGCCAGCAGTCTGGGGAGTCGGACCGGGGAGCTGTTTTTT. It is translated as CASSLGSRTGELFF.

V gene TRBV29-1 combines with J gene TRBJ1-3; D is ambiguous. The CDR3 totals 12 residues. With 5 bases removed from V and 4 bases from J, the gap between germline ends came to 9 bases. CDR1 SQVTM and CDR2 ANQGSEA come from the germline V gene. CDR3 in DNA: TGCAGCGTTCTGGACCAGGGAAACACCATATATTTT. Its translation: CSVLDQGNTIYF.

V gene TRBV27 combines with J gene TRBJ1-6; D is unresolved. This CDR3 contains 15 residues. Trimming took off 3 bases at V and 6 bases at J, with 12 bases between the two ends. From germline, CDR1 is MNHEY and CDR2 SMNVEV (reference sequence). The CDR3 loop reads CASSFSSSSNSPLHF. In DNA form, the CDR3 reads TGTGCCAGCAGTTTTTCGAGCAGTTCTAATTCACCCCTCCACTTT.

The gene calls are TRBV5-1 and TRBJ2-3; tentatively, D is TRBD1 (6 bases). Germline CDR1 SGHRS, CDR2 YFSETQ. Trimming removed 0 bases at V and 1 base at J, with 15 bases between. The CDR3 has 17 amino acids. The CDR3 protein is CASSLAPLTGGTDTQYF. The CDR3 region has the DNA TGCGCCAGCAGCTTGGCCCCCTTGACAGGAGGCACAGATACGCAGTATTTT.

The chain combines TRBV2 with TRBJ2-3; D gene unclear. The germline gives CDR1 SNHLY, CDR2 FYNNEI. The V end was cut by 7 bases, the J end by 4 bases, with 18 bases between. This CDR3 is 15 amino acids long. CDR3 in DNA: TGTGCCAGCACCCCGTCGCCCCGGTCCCCAGATACGCAGTATTTT. Translated, it gives CASTPSPRSPDTQYF.

The chain carries TRBV5-1 and TRBJ2-3; 8 nucleotides line up with TRBD1. The germline V gene has CDR1 SGHRS and CDR2 YFSETQ. With 2 bases clipped from V and 0 bases from J, the junction kept 2 bases outside the gene matches. This CDR3 contains 15 residues. The CDR3 reads CASSFGQGSTDTQYF. CDR3 sequence (DNA): TGCGCCAGCAGCTTCGGACAGGGCAGCACAGATACGCAGTATTTT.